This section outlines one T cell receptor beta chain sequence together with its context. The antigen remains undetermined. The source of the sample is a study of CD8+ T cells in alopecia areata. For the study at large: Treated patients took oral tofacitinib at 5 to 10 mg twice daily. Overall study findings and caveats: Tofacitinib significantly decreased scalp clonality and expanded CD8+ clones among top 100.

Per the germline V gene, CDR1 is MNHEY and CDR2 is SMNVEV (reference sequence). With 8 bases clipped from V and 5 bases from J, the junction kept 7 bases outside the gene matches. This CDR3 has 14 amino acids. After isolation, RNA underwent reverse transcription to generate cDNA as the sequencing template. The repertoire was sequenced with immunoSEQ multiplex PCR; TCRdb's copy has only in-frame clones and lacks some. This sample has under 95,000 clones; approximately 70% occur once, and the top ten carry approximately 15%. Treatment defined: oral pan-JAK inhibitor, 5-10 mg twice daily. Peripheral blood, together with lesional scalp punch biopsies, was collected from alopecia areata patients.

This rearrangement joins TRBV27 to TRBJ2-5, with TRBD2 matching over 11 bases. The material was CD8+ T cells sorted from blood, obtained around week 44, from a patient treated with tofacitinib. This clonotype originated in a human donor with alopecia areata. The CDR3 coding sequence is TGTGCCAGCTCGTCTAGCGGGGGGAGCGAGACCCAGTACTTC. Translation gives CASSSSGGSETQYF.